This entry lists 25 T cell receptor beta chains sequenced from one sample in a study of T cell repertoires in cytomegalovirus infection. Using its own MiXCR run on the reads, TCRdb lists one record per CDR3 protein. The sample contains over 200,000 distinct CDR3 sequences, roughly an eighth of which appear only once. Sequencing was performed on PBMCs. Receptors originate from a human donor in good health (CMV status not recorded). Some clones in this sample may be carry-over from other donors' samples.

This clonotype showed up many times. This chain links TRBV12-3 or TRBV12-4 with TRBJ2-3; 9 nucleotides match TRBD1. This CDR3 spans 15 amino acids. Unmatched junction bases numbered 4, after V lost 5 bases and J lost 1 base. The CDR3 coding sequence is TGTGCCAGCAGTAGGAGGACAGGGGGCACAGATACGCAGTATTTT. Protein: CASSRRTGGTDTQYF.

This rearrangement joins TRBV9 to TRBJ2-1, with D hard to call. Trimming took 7 bases from V and 13 from J, leaving 12 bases between them. This CDR3 has 10 amino acids. Germline lookup yields CDR1 SGDLS and CDR2 YYNGEE. The CDR3 loop is CASGTIVQFF. The CDR3, as DNA: TGTGCCAGCGGAACTATTGTCCAGTTCTTC.

Ten or more counts support this clonotype. The J gene is TRBJ2-6, the V gene TRBV6-2 or TRBV6-3; unclear D gene. The V end was cut by 5 bases, the J end by 4 bases, with 9 bases between. This CDR3 is built from 14 residues. From germline, CDR1 is MNHEY and CDR2 SVGEGT. The CDR3 here is CASSRASGANVLTF. CDR3 sequence (DNA): TGTGCCAGCAGTCGGGCCTCCGGGGCCAACGTCCTGACTTTC.

The chain couples TRBV20-1 to TRBJ2-5; 10 bases agree with TRBD2. The junction had 11 bases not matched to a gene; V was cut back by 5 bases and J by 5 bases. Germline V gene lookup returns CDR1 DFQATT and CDR2 SNEGSKA (reference sequence). The CDR3 runs to 15 residues. CDR3 bases: TGCAGTGCTGAAGAGCTAGCGGGGGATTTGGAGACCCAGTACTTC. Amino acid sequence: CSAEELAGDLETQYF.

A few counts support this clonotype. V usage is TRBV20-1 and J usage is TRBJ2-7; D call uncertain. V lost 1 base and J lost 0, with 10 bases in between. The CDR3 covers 14 residues. Germline CDR1 DFQATT, CDR2 SNEGSKA (reference sequence). The CDR3 nucleotides read TGCAGTGCTAGAGTCCCGGACGGCTCCTACGAGCAGTACTTC. This encodes CSARVPDGSYEQYF.

This clonotype was picked up a small number of times. The chain is built from TRBV11-2 and TRBJ2-3; tentatively, D is TRBD1 or TRBD2 (5 bases each). The CDR3 covers 12 residues. V gave up 2 bases and J gave up 10 bases, with 10 bases separating them. In germline, CDR1 is SGHAT, CDR2 FQNNGV. CDR3 sequence: CASSLQGPAQYF. The CDR3 DNA sequence: TGTGCCAGCAGCTTACAGGGACCGGCGCAGTATTTT.

Many counts were recorded for this clonotype. The chain links TRBV28 to TRBJ1-1; D remains ambiguous. This CDR3 is 16 amino acids long. Germline V gene sequence: CDR1 MDHEN, CDR2 SYDVKM. The germline V and J ends were trimmed by 7 bases and 3 bases, with 21 bases remaining between them. The CDR3 bases are TGTGCCAGCACCGCCCGCCGGAACAGCAGCGACACTGAAGCTTTCTTT. Protein sequence: CASTARRNSSDTEAFF.

V gene TRBV9 combines with J gene TRBJ2-7; TRBD1 is a possible D gene (5 bases). Trimming pared 1 base from V and 3 bases from J, leaving 14 bases between. From germline, CDR1 is SGDLS and CDR2 YYNGEE. This CDR3 has 15 amino acids. The CDR3 coding sequence is TGTGCCAGCAGCGTAACCGAAGGGGAAGTCTACGAGCAGTACTTC. Its translation: CASSVTEGEVYEQYF.

The chain's CDR3 is CASSLRASNTEAFF. CDR3 DNA: TGTGCCAGCAGCCTGAGGGCGTCGAACACTGAAGCTTTCTTT. The genes are TRBV7-3 and TRBJ1-1; D gene ambiguous. V shed 5 bases and J shed 1 base, with 11 bases lying between them. The CDR3 has 14 amino acids. Germline CDR1 is SGHTA and CDR2 is FQGTGA.

Notes on this clonotype: Its ends do not fully match the called genes, so a read error is possible. V and J are TRBV7-3 and TRBJ2-3; 9 bases match TRBD1. From germline, CDR1 is SGHTA and CDR2 FQGTGA. The CDR3 contains 14 residues. The chain's CDR3 is CTSSRQGDTDTQYF. CDR3 sequence (DNA): TGTACCAGCAGCCGACAGGGGGACACAGATACGCAGTATTTT. Complete variable domain (other parts from reference TRBV7-3 and TRBJ2-3): GAGVSQTPSNKVTEKGKYVELRCDPISGHTALYWYRQSLGQGPEFLIYFQGTGAADDSGLPNDRFFAVRPEGSVSTLKIQRTERGDSAVYLCTSSRQGDTDTQYFGPGTRLTVL.

The chain uses TRBV2 and TRBJ1-6, with D unresolved. V lost 3 bases and J 4 bases, leaving 13 bases between the germline ends. The CDR3 covers 16 residues. Germline V gene lookup returns CDR1 SNHLY and CDR2 FYNNEI. The CDR3 nucleotides read TGTGCCAGCAGTGACTCCTCCCTGGGGTATAATTCACCCCTCCACTTT. Protein sequence: CASSDSSLGYNSPLHF.

The chain uses TRBV5-1 and TRBJ2-7, with no clear D. Trimming removed 4 bases at V and 6 bases at J, with 8 bases between. The CDR3 covers 11 residues. The V gene's germline CDR1 is SGHRS and CDR2 YFSETQ. CDR3 in amino acids: CASSDLGEQYF. The CDR3 DNA sequence: TGCGCCAGCAGCGACCTTGGCGAGCAGTACTTC.

In this sample, this clonotype turned up many times. This chain connects TRBV7-9 to TRBJ2-7; weak D call: TRBD1 (5 bases). CDR3 size: 16 residues. V was trimmed by 4 bases and J by 2 bases, leaving 18 bases between them. Germline-derived CDR1 and CDR2 are SEHNR and FQNEAQ (reference sequence). DNA of the CDR3: TGTGCCAGCAGCTCCCCCCGGCAGGGTGTAACCTACGAGCAGTACTTC. Its translation is CASSSPRQGVTYEQYF.

The table lists this clonotype with many counts. The chain is built from TRBV4-3 and TRBJ2-3; D is uncertain. Germline V CDR1 and CDR2: LGHNA, YSLEER. The CDR3 runs 12 residues. Trimming pared 0 bases from V and 5 bases from J, leaving 3 bases between. DNA of the CDR3: TGCGCCAGCAGCCAAGAGGGAGATACGCAGTATTTT. The encoded protein is CASSQEGDTQYF.

In its sample, this clonotype was seen a few times. The gene calls are TRBV5-1 and TRBJ1-4; D is unresolved. V was clipped by 0 bases and J by 8 bases, with 11 bases between them. The germline V gene has CDR1 SGHRS and CDR2 YFSETQ. The CDR3 sequence is 14 residues long. The CDR3 sequence: CASSLVGLEEKLFF. As DNA, the CDR3 is TGCGCCAGCAGCTTGGTAGGGCTTGAGGAAAAACTGTTTTTT. Using reference TRBV5-1 and TRBJ1-4 for the parts outside the CDR3, the full variable domain is KAGVTQTPRYLIKTRGQQVTLSCSPISGHRSVSWYQQTPGQGLQFLFEYFSETQRNKGNFPGRFSGRQFSNSRSEMNVSTLELGDSALYLCASSLVGLEEKLFFGSGTQLSVL.

This clonotype has at least ten counts. This chain connects TRBV20-1 to TRBJ1-6; D gene uncertain. The CDR3 loop spans 16 amino acids. In germline, CDR1 is DFQATT, CDR2 SNEGSKA (reference sequence). Between the trimmed V and J ends, which lost 6 bases and 10 bases, there was a span of 25 bases. CDR3 nucleotides: TGCAGTGCCCACCCATCCATTCGCTTCCAGAACTCACCCCTCCACTTT. Residues: CSAHPSIRFQNSPLHF.

This clonotype has a handful of counts. The chain recombines TRBV2 with TRBJ2-6; a possible D gene is TRBD1 (6 bases). The CDR3 covers 15 residues. The ends were cut back, 10 bases at V and 6 bases at J, with 19 bases in the middle. The germline gives CDR1 SNHLY, CDR2 FYNNEI. CDR3 amino acids: CAKGEQVHVANVLTF. As DNA, the CDR3 is TGTGCCAAGGGGGAGCAGGTCCATGTGGCCAACGTCCTGACTTTC. The variable domain in full, completed from reference TRBV2 and TRBJ2-6, reads EPEVTQTPSHQVTQMGQEVILRCVPISNHLYFYWYRQILGQKVEFLVSFYNNEISEKSEIFDDQFSVERPDGSNFTLKIRSTKLEDSAMYFCAKGEQVHVANVLTFGAGSRLTVL.

The sample holds a few counts of this clonotype. J is TRBJ1-5 and V is TRBV9; 8 nucleotides match TRBD1. Germline trimming cut 0 bases from V and 5 bases from J; bases unmatched to any gene: 4. Germline CDR1 is SGDLS and CDR2 is YYNGEE. This CDR3 is 15 amino acids long. The CDR3 region has the DNA TGTGCCAGCAGCGTAGGCCAGGGGGCGGATCAGCCCCAGCATTTT. Amino acid sequence: CASSVGQGADQPQHF.

This clonotype was seen only a few times. The rearrangement joins TRBV14 to TRBJ1-1; D is possibly TRBD1 (5 bases). Germline V gene data show CDR1 as SGHDN and CDR2 as FVKESK. The CDR3 extends over 15 amino acids. V lost 1 base and J 4 bases, leaving 13 bases between the germline ends. The CDR3 DNA reads as TGTGCCAGCAGCCAAGTTAACAGGCTGGGCACTGAAGCTTTCTTT. It yields the protein CASSQVNRLGTEAFF. The full variable domain, completed using reference TRBV14 and TRBJ1-1, is EAGVTQFPSHSVIEKGQTVTLRCDPISGHDNLYWYRRVMGKEIKFLLHFVKESKQDESGMPNNRFLAERTGGTYSTLKVQPAELEDSGVYFCASSQVNRLGTEAFFGQGTRLTVV.

The chain employs TRBV6-5 and TRBJ2-6, with 8 positions matching TRBD2. Trimming cost V 2 bases and J 0 bases; bases outside gene matches: 3. The CDR3 has 17 residues. Germline lookup yields CDR1 MNHEY and CDR2 SVGAGI. The CDR3 region has the DNA TGTGCCAGCAGTTACGGAACTAGCGGCTCTGGGGCCAACGTCCTGACTTTC. It yields the protein CASSYGTSGSGANVLTF.

This clonotype was seen a few times. The V call is TRBV20-1, the J call TRBJ2-2; D unresolved. CDR3 size: 14 residues. Germline V gene lookup returns CDR1 DFQATT and CDR2 SNEGSKA (reference sequence). V was pared by 0 bases and J by 2 bases, with 7 bases between. The CDR3 region has the DNA TGCAGTGCTAGAGATAAGGGAAACACCGGGGAGCTGTTTTTT. Amino acids: CSARDKGNTGELFF.

This clonotype came up many times. This chain connects TRBV7-2 to TRBJ2-5; TRBD2 matches at 8 bases. CDR1 and CDR2 (germline): SGHTA, FQGNSA. V lost 5 bases to trimming and J lost 6 bases; unmatched junction nucleotides: 14. CDR3 length equals 16 residues. The CDR3 spells CASSVLSGGGKKTQYF. The DNA of the CDR3 is TGTGCCAGCAGCGTACTATCCGGGGGGGGTAAGAAGACCCAGTACTTC.

This clonotype showed up just a few times. This chain links TRBV12-3 or TRBV12-4 with TRBJ2-1; 8 bases map to TRBD2. This CDR3 is built from 15 residues. Unmatched junction bases numbered 1, after V lost 1 base and J lost 2 bases. CDR3 bases: TGTGCCAGCAGTTTAGGGCGGGAGGCCTACAATGAGCAGTTCTTC. Translation gives CASSLGREAYNEQFF.

This clonotype was picked up many times. This chain connects TRBV12-3 or TRBV12-4 to TRBJ2-1; 11 bases map to TRBD2. After removal of 5 bases from V and 7 bases from J, the junction contained 10 bases not matched to a gene. CDR3 length: 16 amino acids. In DNA form, the CDR3 reads TGTGCCAGCAGTGTCCCACTAGCGGGAGAAGGTAATGAGCAGTTCTTC. Translating it yields CASSVPLAGEGNEQFF.

Only a few counts were recorded for this clonotype. The chain combines TRBV10-3 with TRBJ2-3; the match to TRBD2 covers 8 bases. The CDR3 has 15 residues. Germline-derived CDR1 and CDR2 are ENHRY and SYGVKD. Trimming took 8 bases from V and 6 from J; bases not matched to a gene: 13. CDR3 amino acids: CAIQKRESVGDTQYF. In nucleotides, the CDR3 is TGTGCCATCCAGAAGCGGGAGAGTGTCGGGGATACGCAGTATTTT.